The 8 T cell receptor beta chains presented below share a single source sample, sequenced in a study of control samples from healthy donors and cancer patients. Sequencing was performed with immunoSEQ multiplex PCR; in TCRdb, only in-frame clones are kept and a portion is missing. This sample has 150,000 to 200,000 clones, with roughly nine tenths found just once. The sample was blood. The receptors were sampled from a young man in good health.

The V call is TRBV6-5, the J call TRBJ1-5; perhaps TRBD1 as D (5 bases). CDR1 is MNHEY, CDR2 SVGAGI, per germline. This CDR3 is built from 15 residues. V was cut by 8 bases and J by 5 bases, with 19 bases left in between. In DNA form, the CDR3 reads TGTGCCAGCGAAATCGGCGGGGGAGGGTATCAGCCCCAGCATTTT. Amino acid sequence: CASEIGGGGYQPQHF.

The chain employs TRBV6-2 or TRBV6-3 and TRBJ1-5; D not resolved. From germline, CDR1 is MNHEY and CDR2 SVGEGT. The CDR3 is made up of 15 amino acids. Trimming removed 2 bases at V and 4 bases at J, with 12 bases between. The CDR3 region is CASSYTAGFNQPQHF. The CDR3, as DNA: TGTGCCAGCAGTTACACAGCCGGGTTTAATCAGCCCCAGCATTTT.

The chain is built from TRBV12-3 or TRBV12-4 and TRBJ2-7; a possible D gene is TRBD1 (6 bases). The CDR3 covers 13 residues. Trimming pared 6 bases from V and 5 bases from J, leaving 14 bases between. The CDR3 reads CASSPGTPNEQYF. The CDR3 nucleotides are TGTGCCAGCAGCCCGGGGACACCAAACGAGCAGTACTTC.

The chain joins TRBV7-2 to TRBJ2-3; 13 bases are shared with TRBD2. The germline V gene has CDR1 SGHTA and CDR2 FQGNSA. This CDR3 is built from 16 residues. Trimming removed 1 base from V and 4 bases from J; junction bases left unmatched: 2. The CDR3 bases are TGTGCCAGCAGCTTAGGGACTAGCGGGAGCGCAGATACGCAGTATTTT. This encodes CASSLGTSGSADTQYF. The full variable domain, in which reference TRBV7-2 and TRBJ2-3 provide the parts outside the CDR3, is GAGVSQSPSNKVTEKGKDVELRCDPISGHTALYWYRQSLGQGLEFLIYFQGNSAPDKSGLPSDRFSAERTGGSVSTLTIQRTQQEDSAVYLCASSLGTSGSADTQYFGPGTRLTVL.

This chain uses TRBV6-5 with TRBJ1-1; D may be TRBD1 (6 bases). The length of the CDR3 is 13 residues. CDR1 and CDR2 (germline): MNHEY, SVGAGI. Trimming stripped 11 bases from V and 1 base from J, with 14 bases between. The CDR3 DNA reads as TGTGCCGCACGGGGGCGATCGAACACTGAAGCTTTCTTT. This codes for CAARGRSNTEAFF.

In its sample, this clone was seen a few times. This rearrangement joins TRBV14 to TRBJ2-2, with no clear D. V lost 7 bases and J lost 2, with 11 bases in between. Germline V gene lookup returns CDR1 SGHDN and CDR2 FVKESK. The CDR3 has 14 amino acids. This chain's CDR3 is CASKPSLNTGELFF. In DNA form, the CDR3 reads TGTGCCAGCAAACCCTCCCTTAACACCGGGGAGCTGTTTTTT.

This clone has a single count. CDR3 amino acids: CASSHPPGELFF. DNA of the CDR3: TGCGCCAGCAGCCACCCGCCCGGGGAGCTGTTTTTT. The chain combines TRBV5-1 with TRBJ2-2; D is unclear. The CDR3 contains 12 residues. V lost 4 bases, J lost 6 bases, and 7 bases lay in between. Germline V gene lookup returns CDR1 SGHRS and CDR2 YFSETQ.

The chain combines TRBV12-3 or TRBV12-4 with TRBJ1-1; no definite D call. The CDR3 has 13 residues. The V and J ends lost 7 bases and 0 bases respectively, with 9 bases between them. The CDR3 here is CASTNGVNTEAFF. The CDR3 DNA sequence: TGTGCCAGCACCAACGGAGTGAACACTGAAGCTTTCTTT.